The clone carrying this TCR beta chain was recorded only once. What it binds is not known. The data stem from a study of CD8+CD57+ T cells in acquired aplastic anemia. At the level of the study: The DNA of sorted CD4+ and CD8+ cells averaged roughly 3 ug.

The template used for profiling TCR beta VDJ and CDR3 was genomic DNA. Via MiXCR, TCRdb re-called the reads, giving one row per CDR3 protein. The repertoire holds about 160,000 distinct CDR3 sequences, with about 48% as singletons. The study's findings and limits: Overlapping CD8+ CDR3 repertoires of patients and controls contained about 27 shared sequences. With respect to CD8+ Simpson's diversity, patients and controls did not differ significantly.

Germline V lookup: CDR1 SGHTA, CDR2 FQGNSA. The CDR3 has 15 residues. V was pared by 5 bases and J by 4 bases, with 18 bases between. Material for sequencing was sorted CD4+, CD8+, or CD8+CD57+ T cells (not recorded which) from PBMCs. The receptor was derived from a human donor in good health. V and J are TRBV7-2 and TRBJ2-7, with D perhaps matching TRBD2 (5 bases). CDR3 loop: CASSPTTGSGYEQYF. DNA of the CDR3: TGTGCCAGCAGCCCGACTACTGGCAGCGGATACGAGCAGTACTTC. Together with reference TRBV7-2 and TRBJ2-7, the CDR3 gives the full variable domain: GAGVSQSPSNKVTEKGKDVELRCDPISGHTALYWYRQSLGQGLEFLIYFQGNSAPDKSGLPSDRFSAERTGGSVSTLTIQRTQQEDSAVYLCASSPTTGSGYEQYFGPGTRLTVT.